The T cell receptor beta chain described here comes from a study of blood T cell repertoires in COVID-19. Turning to the study itself: There were acute and convalescent COVID-19 samples, and they came from the United States, Italy and Spain. Sample material is recorded as cDNA or gDNA derived from T cells, B-cell-depleted T cells, or PBMCs.

The CDR3 runs to 16 residues. Between the trimmed V and J ends, which lost 8 bases and 10 bases, there was a span of 29 bases. Germline loops: CDR1 SNHLY, CDR2 FYNNEI. As processed by the authors: The authors estimated nucleated cell counts from reference gene primer amplification. Clones were read by immunoSEQ multiplex PCR, and TCRdb kept only the in-frame ones, dropping some. Clone size and V and J calls were adopted from that table, with D and trimming inferred from the DNA. The sample records under 200,000 clones, more than 60% being singletons. The source of this sequence is a man aged 55 to 69 with acute or convalescent COVID-19. Material: peripheral blood. This chain connects TRBV2 to TRBJ2-5, with D possibly TRBD1 on 5 matching bases. CDR3 coding DNA: TGTGCCAGCCGGTCCCCTTTTAAAGGGGCCACGTCGGACCAGTACTTC. Translated: CASRSPFKGATSDQYF. Drawing the rest from reference TRBV2 and TRBJ2-5, the complete variable domain is EPEVTQTPSHQVTQMGQEVILRCVPISNHLYFYWYRQILGQKVEFLVSFYNNEISEKSEIFDDQFSVERPDGSNFTLKIRSTKLEDSAMYFCASRSPFKGATSDQYFGPGTRLLVL.